These T cell receptor beta chains were read from a single sample in a study of cytomegalovirus exposure and HLA in healthy donors. TCRdb's copy holds only in-frame clones and misses some; the assay was immunoSEQ multiplex PCR. The sample shows about 150,000 clones, approximately 79% of them seen only once. Sequencing used PBMCs. The receptors shown here come from a man in his forties or fifties in good health and CMV-seropositive. The CDR3 runs from the conserved cysteine through the conserved F or W. A D gene is named only where the DNA matches it firmly. A row's size may be missing; if present it is once, few, many or a size class.

j_call,v_call,clone_size,d_call,cdr3_length,cdr3_aa,cdr3_nt
TRBJ2-7,TRBV7-9,once,TRBD2,16,CASSPGTSGDSGEQYF,TGTGCCAGCAGCCCCGGGACTAGCGGGGACAGTGGGGAGCAGTACTTC
TRBJ2-5,TRBV4-1,NA,TRBD1,16,CASSRPGTASQETQYF,TGCGCCAGCAGCCGCCCCGGGACAGCGAGCCAAGAGACCCAGTACTTC
TRBJ2-7,TRBV7-3,NA,TRBD1,13,CASSANRGSEQYF,TGTGCCAGCAGCGCGAACAGGGGTAGCGAGCAGTACTTC
TRBJ1-5,TRBV2,NA,NA,14,CASKRAGGNQPQHF,TGTGCCAGCAAAAGGGCCGGGGGCAATCAGCCCCAGCATTTT
TRBJ2-1,TRBV7-7,NA,NA,17,CASSPTAVTSSYNEQFF,TGTGCTAGCAGCCCTACCGCGGTCACCAGCTCCTACAATGAGCAGTTCTTC
TRBJ2-1,TRBV30,NA,NA,12,CAWSASYNEQFF,TGTGCCTGGAGTGCCAGCTACAATGAGCAGTTCTTC
TRBJ2-3,TRBV6-1,NA,TRBD2,15,CASSGLAGGPDTQYF,TGTGCCAGCAGTGGACTAGCGGGAGGGCCAGATACGCAGTATTTT
TRBJ2-2,TRBV18,once,TRBD1,16,CASSPPGTGENGELFF,TGTGCCAGCTCACCACCGGGGACAGGGGAAAACGGGGAGCTGTTTTTT
TRBJ2-2,TRBV19,NA,TRBD1,14,CASRGTGVTGELFF,TGTGCCAGCCGCGGGACAGGGGTTACCGGGGAGCTGTTTTTT
TRBJ2-1,TRBV5-1,NA,TRBD2,14,CASSSGTSGNEQFF,TGCGCCAGCAGCTCCGGGACTAGCGGGAATGAGCAGTTCTTC
TRBJ1-2,TRBV2,NA,NA,16,CASSEGAGGGIDGYTF,TGTGCCAGCAGTGAAGGTGCAGGAGGAGGTATCGATGGCTACACCTTC
TRBJ2-5,TRBV6-5,few,TRBD1,13,CASSAGTGETQYF,TGTGCCAGCAGTGCAGGGACAGGAGAGACCCAGTACTTC
TRBJ2-3,TRBV9,once,TRBD2,14,CASSPRGGTDTQYF,TGTGCCAGCAGCCCCCGGGGGGGCACAGATACGCAGTATTTT
TRBJ1-1,TRBV18,NA,TRBD1,15,CASSEQGALTTEAFF,TGTGCCAGCTCAGAACAGGGGGCGCTGACCACTGAAGCTTTCTTT
TRBJ2-7,TRBV27,NA,NA,16,CASSLSIMGINYEQYF,TGTGCCAGCAGTTTATCGATAATGGGTATAAACTACGAGCAGTACTTC
TRBJ1-1,TRBV5-1,NA,TRBD1,16,CASSLLLTGKNTEAFF,TGCGCCAGCAGCTTACTCCTGACAGGGAAGAACACTGAAGCTTTCTTT
TRBJ1-5,TRBV19,large,NA,13,CASSATGNQPQHF,TGTGCCAGTAGTGCGACTGGCAATCAGCCCCAGCATTTT
TRBJ2-7,TRBV6-5,NA,TRBD1,14,CASSTTGGGNEQYF,TGTGCCAGCAGTACGACAGGGGGCGGGAACGAGCAGTACTTC
TRBJ2-3,TRBV4-1,NA,NA,18,CASSQDGLRDPRPGTQYF,TGCGCCAGCAGCCAAGACGGGTTGAGGGATCCCCGCCCCGGTACGCAGTATTTT
TRBJ1-3,TRBV6-5,few,NA,14,CASSKQVSGNTIYF,TGTGCCAGCAGTAAACAGGTTTCTGGAAACACCATATATTTT
TRBJ1-1,TRBV7-2,NA,TRBD1,13,CASSWGTATEAFF,TGTGCCAGCAGCTGGGGGACAGCGACTGAAGCTTTCTTT
TRBJ1-6,TRBV10-3,NA,TRBD1,14,CAIGPGGADSPLHF,TGTGCCATCGGCCCAGGGGGCGCGGATTCACCCCTCCACTTT
TRBJ2-1,TRBV10-3,NA,TRBD1,15,CAISGRDRVHNEQFF,TGTGCCATCAGTGGCCGGGACAGGGTCCACAATGAGCAGTTCTTC
TRBJ1-2,TRBV7-9,NA,NA,12,CSSSLAGGGYTF,TGTTCCAGCAGCCTCGCCGGTGGTGGCTACACCTTC
TRBJ2-1,TRBV19,NA,TRBD2,15,CASGPAGKIYNEQFF,TGTGCCAGTGGTCCAGCGGGAAAAATTTACAATGAGCAGTTCTTC